This note documents a single TCR beta chain sequence. Its antigen is not identified. The CDR3 totals 15 residues. Germline CDR1 SGHVS, CDR2 FNYEAQ. The V segment lost 4 bases and the J segment 9 bases; nucleotides outside the gene matches: 7. The sample comes from a study of cytomegalovirus exposure and HLA in healthy donors. The overall study: Early release data held approximately 81 million unique TCRs from HLA-typed donors.

Use of 60 Vbeta and 13 Jbeta primers characterized the PCR. Profiled with immunoSEQ multiplex PCR; TCRdb holds only in-frame clones, not every one. There are more than 95,000 clones in the sample; around three quarters occur only once, and around 3.3% lies in the top ten. The study's findings and limits: Rarity held for most TCR sequences, but there were some public TCRs that occurred in many donors. Presence/absence analyses assumed roughly uniform sequencing depth across donors. HLA allele associations emerged for about 16,000 TCR beta sequences in a later analysis, at 0.05 false discovery rate.

The receptor was derived from a woman between 50 and 59 years old in good health and CMV-seronegative. The chain has TRBV7-6 and TRBJ1-6; 9 bases map to TRBD1. Sequences were obtained from PBMCs. CDR3 sequence reads: CASSSPGQGGSPLHF. The CDR3, as DNA: TGTGCCAGCAGCTCGCCGGGACAGGGTGGTTCACCCCTCCACTTT.